Each of the 22 T cell receptor beta chains below was sequenced from the same sample in a study of T cell responses to AZD1222 COVID-19 vaccine (dated by TCRdb to the early 2020s). The library relied on the immunoSEQ multiplex PCR assay. The immuneACCESS repertoire file appears here via TCRdb, limited to in-frame rearrangements. These files lack a portion of the clones; in checked studies, under half of the deficit traces to unresolved V genes, and the cause of the others is not known. The table for this sample lists roughly 150,000 clones; 85% to 95% of them were counted only once. The ten largest account for approximately 4.8% of the sample. Explained via the paper, the time point label denotes: about 28 days (+/-7) after the second vaccine dose. The sample in question was peripheral blood, obtained 28 days after the second AZD1222 dose. The receptors here all came from an adult who received the AZD1222 COVID-19 vaccine.

This clone came up once. This sequence joins TRBV19 and TRBJ1-2; the D is unclear. Germline V gene data show CDR1 as LNHDA and CDR2 as SQIVND (reference sequence). V was shortened by 4 bases and J by 7 bases, with 19 bases between the two germline ends. The length of the CDR3 is 15 residues. For the CDR3, the DNA is TGTGCCAGTAGTACCCTCCCGGCCGGGTTCGGTGGCTACACCTTC. It specifies CASSTLPAGFGGYTF.

The V and J genes are TRBV15 and TRBJ2-5, with D perhaps matching TRBD1 (6 bases). This CDR3 has 15 residues. Germline CDR1 is LNHNV and CDR2 is YYDKDF (reference sequence). The V gene lost 0 bases and the J gene lost 5 bases, with 13 bases spanning the gap. The CDR3 DNA reads TGTGCCACCAGCAGAGAGTTAGGGGGATGGGAGACCCAGTACTTC. As protein: CATSRELGGWETQYF.

The J gene is TRBJ2-7, the V gene TRBV21-1; the table names TRBD2, a call not compared with the DNA. TRBV21-1 is assigned pseudogene status. CDR3 size: 16 residues. The CDR3 DNA reads TGTGCCAGCAGCCCACGGACTAGCGGGAGTTGTAACGAGCAGTACTTC. It codes for CASSPRTSGSCNEQYF.

The chain employs TRBV2 and TRBJ2-1, with 10 bases fitting TRBD2. The germline V gene encodes CDR1 SNHLY and CDR2 FYNNEI. This CDR3 region has 15 residues. Trimming at V came to 6 bases and at J to 5 bases, leaving 7 bases not matched to a gene. In DNA form, the CDR3 reads TGTGCCAGCAGAGGGGGACTAGCGATGGACAATGAGCAGTTCTTC. Encoded protein: CASRGGLAMDNEQFF.

J is TRBJ2-7 and V is TRBV2; D is uncertain. Germline CDR1 reads SNHLY; CDR2 reads FYNNEI. The V and J ends lost 5 bases and 10 bases respectively, with 12 bases between them. The CDR3 totals 11 residues. CDR3 protein: CASSFDRTQYF. Here the CDR3 DNA reads TGTGCCAGCAGTTTTGACCGTACTCAGTACTTC.

The V gene is TRBV5-1, the J gene TRBJ2-1; 11 bases are a match to TRBD2. Germline loops: CDR1 SGHRS, CDR2 YFSETQ. The V gene end was trimmed by 4 bases and the J gene end by 7 bases; junction bases not matched to a gene: 7. There are 15 residues in the CDR3. The CDR3 protein is CASSPGGLAVNEQFF. CDR3 DNA: TGCGCCAGCAGCCCAGGGGGACTAGCGGTTAATGAGCAGTTCTTC.

The chain couples TRBV10-1 to TRBJ2-3; 12 positions agree with TRBD2. CDR3 size: 19 residues. Germline lookup yields CDR1 WNHNN and CDR2 SYGVQD (reference sequence). The trim removed 4 bases at V and 5 bases at J, leaving 16 bases unmatched. The CDR3 DNA reads TGCGCCAGCAGTGCTCTAGCGGGAGGGCCCGCCGATATGGGAGATACGCAGTATTTT. Translation gives CASSALAGGPADMGDTQYF.

CDR3 in DNA: TGTGCCACCAGTGAAGGGAATCAGCCCCAGCATTTT. This codes for CATSEGNQPQHF. The chain carries TRBV24-1 and TRBJ1-5; no firm D call. CDR1 KGHDR and CDR2 SFDVKD come from the germline V gene. The length of the CDR3 is 12 residues. The germline V and J ends were trimmed by 4 bases and 4 bases, with 4 bases remaining between them.

The chain couples TRBV18 to TRBJ1-1; TRBD1 agrees at 10 bases. Losses at the gene ends were 6 bases for V and 1 base for J; bases not matched to a gene: 8. Germline values: CDR1 KGHSH, CDR2 LQKENI. This CDR3 region has 16 residues. CDR3 nucleotides: TGTGCCAGCTCGCCCCGACAGGGGGCGAGGAACACTGAAGCTTTCTTT. Encoded protein: CASSPRQGARNTEAFF.

The chain employs TRBV7-9 and TRBJ2-7, with TRBD2 as a possible D gene (5 bases). Germline CDR1 is SEHNR and CDR2 is FQNEAQ (reference sequence). V was pared by 3 bases and J by 2 bases, with 8 bases between. The CDR3 spans 13 residues. This CDR3 is CASSLTGTYEQYF. The CDR3 coding sequence is TGTGCCAGCAGCTTGACGGGGACCTACGAGCAGTACTTC.

V usage is TRBV2 and J usage is TRBJ1-6, with D possibly TRBD1 on 6 matching bases. The V end lost 6 bases, the J end lost 7 bases, and 19 bases lay between the germline ends. Germline values: CDR1 SNHLY, CDR2 FYNNEI. The CDR3 spans 16 residues. The CDR3 bases are TGTGCCAGCAGGGCCGAAGCGGGGGGCACCAATTCACCCCTCCACTTT. Translation: CASRAEAGGTNSPLHF.

The chain carries TRBV27 and TRBJ1-3; D not resolved. The CDR3 extends over 16 amino acids. Trimming removed 5 bases at V and 0 bases at J, with 14 bases between. Germline V gene sequence: CDR1 MNHEY, CDR2 SMNVEV (reference sequence). CDR3 loop: CASSPLRATSGNTIYF. CDR3 sequence (DNA): TGTGCCAGCAGTCCCTTAAGGGCGACCTCTGGAAACACCATATATTTT.

The chain recombines TRBV7-2 with TRBJ2-2; TRBD1 is a possible D gene (7 bases). The CDR3 is 15 amino acids. Trimming removed 7 bases from V and 4 bases from J, with 16 bases in between. Germline CDR1 SGHTA, CDR2 FQGNSA. CDR3 region: CASTPRQGGTGELFF. The CDR3 region has the DNA TGTGCCAGCACCCCGCGACAGGGAGGCACCGGGGAGCTGTTTTTT.

V and J are TRBV18 and TRBJ1-6; TRBD1 agrees at 7 bases. V trimming: 3 bases; J trimming: 0 bases; junction bases outside the gene matches: 8. This CDR3 spans 18 amino acids. CDR1 is KGHSH, CDR2 LQKENI, per germline. The CDR3 sequence: CASSPAYRGGSYNSPLHF. The CDR3 coding sequence is TGTGCCAGCTCACCTGCGTACAGGGGAGGCTCCTATAATTCACCCCTCCACTTT. Full variable domain (missing parts from reference TRBV18 and TRBJ1-6): NAGVMQNPRHLVRRRGQEARLRCSPMKGHSHVYWYRQLPEEGLKFMVYLQKENIIDESGMPKERFSAEFPKEGPSILRIQQVVRGDSAAYFCASSPAYRGGSYNSPLHFGNGTRLTVT.

The DNA for the CDR3 is TGTGCCTGGAGTGTAGTAAGGGGGGACTATGGCTACACCTTC. As protein: CAWSVVRGDYGYTF. This chain links TRBV30 with TRBJ1-2; D is possibly TRBD1 (6 bases). CDR3 size: 14 residues. CDR1 is GTSNPN and CDR2 is SVGIG in the germline V gene (reference sequence). Trimming pared 0 bases from V and 3 bases from J, leaving 11 bases between.

In DNA, the CDR3 is TGTGCCAGCAGCTTAAAATTGTTCGGTAATTCACCCCTCCACTTT. Residues: CASSLKLFGNSPLHF. The chain recombines TRBV7-6 with TRBJ1-6; no clear D. The germline CDR1 and CDR2 sequences are SGHVS and FNYEAQ. CDR3 length: 15 amino acids. Between the trimmed V and J ends, which lost 2 bases and 6 bases, there was a span of 11 bases.

The chain has TRBV18 and TRBJ1-1, with D uncertain. The CDR3 runs 14 residues. Trimming left V 4 bases short and J 1 base short, with 10 bases between. From germline, CDR1 is KGHSH and CDR2 LQKENI. The CDR3 DNA is TGTGCCAGCTCACTAGAGAGCGGGAACACTGAAGCTTTCTTT. Translation: CASSLESGNTEAFF.

The V gene is TRBV3-1 (or the pseudogene TRBV3-2), the J gene TRBJ2-1, with TRBD1 matching 7 bases. The CDR3 length is 18 residues. CDR1 and CDR2 (germline): LGHDT, YNNKEL (reference sequence). J gave up 3 bases and V 2 bases, and 13 bases lay outside the gene matches. The DNA for the CDR3 is TGTGCCAGCAGCCAAACCGGGACAGATAGTTTAAACTACAATGAGCAGTTCTTC. As protein: CASSQTGTDSLNYNEQFF.

V and J are TRBV6-5 and TRBJ1-2; the match to TRBD1 covers 7 bases. From germline, CDR1 is MNHEY and CDR2 SVGAGI. The trim removed 0 bases at V and 7 bases at J, leaving 5 bases unmatched. The CDR3 has 14 amino acids. The CDR3 region has the DNA TGTGCCAGCAGTTACTCGACCCAGGGGGGTGGCTACACCTTC. Its translation is CASSYSTQGGGYTF.

The rearrangement links TRBV28 to TRBJ1-3, with D maybe TRBD1 (6 bases). V was pared by 5 bases and J by 2 bases, with 10 bases between. From germline, CDR1 is MDHEN and CDR2 SYDVKM. There are 14 residues in the CDR3. The CDR3 sequence is CASSNRAPGNTIYF. The CDR3 region has the DNA TGTGCCAGCAGTAACAGGGCCCCTGGAAACACCATATATTTT.

The chain uses TRBV28 and TRBJ2-6; 9 bases are shared with TRBD1. This CDR3 comprises 17 residues. Germline V gene sequence: CDR1 MDHEN, CDR2 SYDVKM. With V trimmed by 7 bases and J by 2 bases, 9 bases remained unmatched. The CDR3 region has the DNA TGTGCCAGCAAACGAGGGACAGGGTCGCCTGGGGCCAACGTCCTGACTTTC. The encoded protein is CASKRGTGSPGANVLTF.

This chain joins TRBV4-1 and TRBJ1-4; D perhaps matches TRBD1 (6 bases). The germline gives CDR1 MGHRA, CDR2 YSYEKL. Trimming took 3 bases from V and 2 from J, leaving 19 bases between them. The CDR3 consists of 18 residues. In nucleotides, the CDR3 is TGCGCCAGCAGCCAGGGTCACCCTTACAGGGATACTAATGAAAAACTGTTTTTT. It codes for CASSQGHPYRDTNEKLFF.